The 29 T cell receptor beta chains in this list originate from one sample, sequenced in a study of blood T cell repertoires in COVID-19. Clones were sequenced by immunoSEQ multiplex PCR, and TCRdb holds only the in-frame ones, with some missing. The table shows more than 300,000 clones, with 70% to 90% occurring only once. The material sequenced was PBMCs or T cells enriched from blood (not recorded which). The receptors were sampled from a woman aged 18-29 years who had recovered from COVID-19.

This chain connects TRBV27 to TRBJ2-5, with no clear D. With 1 base removed from V and 0 bases from J, the gap between germline ends came to 3 bases. This CDR3 region has 13 residues. The germline V gene encodes CDR1 MNHEY and CDR2 SMNVEV (reference sequence). Here the CDR3 DNA reads TGTGCCAGCAGTTTATTATACCAAGAGACCCAGTACTTC. Protein product: CASSLLYQETQYF.

CDR3 loop: CAISGQDDQPQHF. DNA of the CDR3: TGTGCCATTTCGGGACAGGACGATCAGCCCCAGCATTTT. The rearrangement links TRBV10-3 to TRBJ1-5; 8 nucleotides agree with TRBD1. The CDR3 has 13 amino acids. Germline V gene data show CDR1 as ENHRY and CDR2 as SYGVKD. With V trimmed by 9 bases and J by 5 bases, 6 bases remained unmatched.

This chain joins TRBV24-1 and TRBJ2-1, with 11 bases that match TRBD2. CDR1 and CDR2 from the germline V gene are KGHDR and SFDVKD. This CDR3 has 14 amino acids. The V gene end was trimmed by 9 bases and the J gene end by 9 bases; junction bases not matched to a gene: 9. The CDR3 is CATGTSGSSIEQFF. The CDR3 DNA reads as TGTGCCACCGGTACTAGCGGGAGCTCCATTGAGCAGTTCTTC.

The chain combines TRBV13 with TRBJ1-4; the match to TRBD1 covers 7 bases. The V gene's germline CDR1 is PRHDT and CDR2 FYEKMQ (reference sequence). This CDR3 has 17 amino acids. The V gene end was trimmed by 5 bases and the J gene end by 7 bases; junction bases not matched to a gene: 16. CDR3 in DNA: TGTGCCAGCAGCCCTAAGGGGGACAGCGGGGGTCTTGAAAAACTGTTTTTT. Translated: CASSPKGDSGGLEKLFF.

This clone was seen only once. The chain combines TRBV28 with TRBJ1-4, with TRBD1 matching 8 bases. Germline CDR1 MDHEN, CDR2 SYDVKM. V lost 7 bases to trimming and J lost 0 bases; unmatched junction nucleotides: 25. The CDR3 is made up of 22 amino acids. The CDR3 loop is CASIASEGTRGHRFATNEKLFF. CDR3 sequence (DNA): TGTGCCAGCATCGCCTCCGAGGGGACCAGGGGGCACCGGTTTGCAACTAATGAAAAACTGTTTTTT.

The chain links TRBV12-3 or TRBV12-4 to TRBJ2-1, with D hard to call. V gave up 4 bases and J gave up 4 bases, with 2 bases separating them. This CDR3 region has 11 residues. CDR3 nucleotides: TGTGCCAGCAGTTCATACAATGAGCAGTTCTTC. It encodes CASSSYNEQFF.

The table lists this clone with a count of one. The chain employs TRBV18 and TRBJ1-2; possible D gene TRBD1, 6 bases. The ends were cut back, 6 bases at V and 7 bases at J, with 15 bases in the middle. The CDR3 loop spans 13 amino acids. Germline CDR1 reads KGHSH; CDR2 reads LQKENI. CDR3 protein: CASSPGTQSGYTF. The CDR3 DNA follows: TGTGCCAGCTCCCCCGGGACACAAAGTGGCTACACCTTC.

The chain uses TRBV7-2 and TRBJ2-3; 8 nucleotides match TRBD2. Germline V CDR1 and CDR2: SGHTA, FQGNSA. The CDR3 contains 16 residues. With 5 bases clipped from V and 0 bases from J, the junction kept 7 bases outside the gene matches. CDR3 DNA: TGTGCCAGCAGCCCTCGGATAGCGGGGAGCACAGATACGCAGTATTTT. This translates into CASSPRIAGSTDTQYF. Together with reference TRBV7-2 and TRBJ2-3, the CDR3 gives the full variable domain: GAGVSQSPSNKVTEKGKDVELRCDPISGHTALYWYRQSLGQGLEFLIYFQGNSAPDKSGLPSDRFSAERTGGSVSTLTIQRTQQEDSAVYLCASSPRIAGSTDTQYFGPGTRLTVL.

The chain couples TRBV30 to TRBJ2-7; D possibly corresponds to TRBD1 (6 bases). CDR1 is GTSNPN, CDR2 SVGIG, per germline (reference sequence). The V end lost 0 bases, the J end lost 6 bases, and 21 bases lay between the germline ends. The CDR3 has 16 residues. For the CDR3, the DNA is TGTGCCTGGAGTGTAGGGGGTACAGTATCCCTCCCCGAGCAGTACTTC. Protein sequence: CAWSVGGTVSLPEQYF.

The chain has TRBV19 and TRBJ1-1, with D unclear. V was cut by 5 bases and J by 5 bases, with 15 bases left in between. The V gene's germline CDR1 is LNHDA and CDR2 SQIVND (reference sequence). This CDR3 comprises 14 residues. CDR3 sequence: CASSGRAAGTEAFF. DNA of the CDR3: TGTGCCAGTAGTGGCCGAGCGGCTGGGACTGAAGCTTTCTTT.

The chain couples TRBV5-5 to TRBJ2-3; TRBD2 aligns across 10 bases. Trimming cost V 1 base and J 2 bases; bases outside gene matches: 4. Germline V lookup: CDR1 SGHKS, CDR2 YYEKEE (reference sequence). The CDR3 is made up of 16 amino acids. The CDR3 spells CASSLSLAGVTDTQYF. In DNA, the CDR3 is TGTGCCAGCAGCTTGTCTCTAGCGGGGGTCACAGATACGCAGTATTTT.

This chain links TRBV5-8 with TRBJ2-4; TRBD1 matches at 8 bases. V lost 4 bases and J lost 9; bases outside the gene matches: 9. The CDR3 loop spans 14 amino acids. CDR1 is SGHTS, CDR2 YDEGEE, per germline. In DNA form, the CDR3 reads TGTGCCAGCAGCGGGGACAGGCGGACGGGCATTCAGTACTTC. It specifies CASSGDRRTGIQYF.

CDR3 in DNA: TGTGCCAGCAGCTCGGCGGGGGGCGCGGACTATGGCTACACCTTC. The encoded protein is CASSSAGGADYGYTF. The chain couples TRBV5-4 to TRBJ1-2; maybe TRBD1 (6 bases). The CDR3 covers 15 residues. V dropped 3 bases and J dropped 3 bases, with 15 bases sitting between them. Germline CDR1 reads SGHNT; CDR2 reads YYREEE (reference sequence). The variable domain in full, completed from reference TRBV5-4 and TRBJ1-2, reads ETGVTQSPTHLIKTRGQQVTLRCSSQSGHNTVSWYQQALGQGPQFIFQYYREEENGRGNFPPRFSGLQFPNYSSELNVNALELDDSALYLCASSSAGGADYGYTFGSGTRLTVV.

This clone was counted once. The chain links TRBV30 to TRBJ1-2; 7 bases are shared with TRBD1. After removal of 3 bases from V and 7 bases from J, the junction contained 8 bases not matched to a gene. Germline V gene data show CDR1 as GTSNPN and CDR2 as SVGIG (reference sequence). The CDR3 sequence is 13 residues long. The CDR3 reads CAWSYQGEFGYTF. In DNA, the CDR3 is TGTGCCTGGAGCTACCAGGGGGAGTTTGGCTACACCTTC. The full variable domain, with the rest looked up from reference TRBV30 and TRBJ1-2, is SQTIHQWPATLVQPVGSPLSLECTVEGTSNPNLYWYRQAAGRGLQLLFYSVGIGQISSEVPQNLSASRPQDRQFILSSKKLLLSDSGFYLCAWSYQGEFGYTFGSGTRLTVV.

This rearrangement joins TRBV7-9 to TRBJ1-5; no clear D. Germline CDR1 reads SEHNR; CDR2 reads FQNEAQ (reference sequence). Trimming took 5 bases from V and 3 from J, leaving 11 bases between them. The CDR3 consists of 14 residues. CDR3 nucleotide sequence: TGTGCCAGCAGCCGAGGAGGGAACAATCAGCCCCAGCATTTT. It is translated as CASSRGGNNQPQHF.

This clone was observed once. The chain uses TRBV19 and TRBJ2-5; 16 positions match TRBD2. V trimming: 6 bases; J trimming: 5 bases; junction bases outside the gene matches: 15. Germline V gives CDR1 LNHDA, CDR2 SQIVND (reference sequence). The CDR3 is 19 amino acids. The CDR3 sequence: CASSTLPGTSGRVGETQYF. Written as DNA, the CDR3 is TGTGCCAGTAGCACCCTGCCTGGGACTAGCGGGAGGGTCGGCGAGACCCAGTACTTC.

The rearrangement uses TRBV9 and TRBJ1-3, with 7 positions matching TRBD1. CDR1 and CDR2 (germline): SGDLS, YYNGEE. The CDR3 length is 17 residues. J was trimmed by 4 bases and V by 0 bases; bases with no gene match: 10. CDR3 nucleotides: TGTGCCAGCAGCGTAGTGGGACTTCCGGGACAGGGAAACACCATATATTTT. Translated: CASSVVGLPGQGNTIYF.

This clone was detected a few times. The chain links TRBV5-4 to TRBJ1-5; D gene ambiguous. This CDR3 has 13 residues. CDR1 is SGHNT, CDR2 YYREEE, per germline (reference sequence). Trimming shortened V by 2 bases and J by 5 bases, and 8 bases separated the two germline ends. CDR3 sequence reads: CASSLEADQPQHF. CDR3 sequence (DNA): TGTGCCAGCAGCTTAGAGGCGGATCAGCCCCAGCATTTT.

The chain joins TRBV7-9 to TRBJ2-4, with D perhaps TRBD1 (6 bases). The CDR3 length is 13 residues. Germline V gene lookup returns CDR1 SEHNR and CDR2 FQNEAQ (reference sequence). V shed 2 bases and J shed 9 bases, with 11 bases lying between them. CDR3 residues: CASSLPGESIQYF. In DNA form, the CDR3 reads TGTGCCAGCAGCTTACCAGGGGAGTCCATTCAGTACTTC. Together with reference TRBV7-9 and TRBJ2-4, the CDR3 gives the full variable domain: DTGVSQNPRHKITKRGQNVTFRCDPISEHNRLYWYRQTLGQGPEFLTYFQNEAQLEKSRLLSDRFSAERPKGSFSTLEIQRTEQGDSAMYLCASSLPGESIQYFGAGTRLSVL.

The V gene is TRBV18, the J gene TRBJ2-1; tentative D call: TRBD2 (5 bases). Deletions cut 3 bases from V and 6 bases from J, with 12 bases between. The V gene's germline CDR1 is KGHSH and CDR2 LQKENI. The CDR3 has 14 residues. The CDR3 DNA follows: TGTGCCAGCTCACCGGGAGCCGGACTCAATGAGCAGTTCTTC. Protein product: CASSPGAGLNEQFF.

This clone was detected only a few times. The chain couples TRBV28 to TRBJ2-7, with D hard to call. The CDR3 covers 12 residues. Trimming took 3 bases from V and 3 from J, leaving 6 bases between them. Germline CDR1 reads MDHEN; CDR2 reads SYDVKM. This CDR3 is CASSFFRYEQYF. CDR3 nucleotides: TGTGCCAGCAGTTTTTTCCGCTACGAGCAGTACTTC.

V and J are TRBV3-1 (or the pseudogene TRBV3-2) and TRBJ2-2; 9 nucleotides align to TRBD1. Germline V gives CDR1 LGHDT, CDR2 YNNKEL (reference sequence). The CDR3 has 17 residues. Unmatched junction bases numbered 5, after V lost 0 bases and J lost 3 bases. Here the CDR3 DNA reads TGTGCCAGCAGCCAAGACGGGGGACAGGGCTACACCGGGGAGCTGTTTTTT. Amino acids: CASSQDGGQGYTGELFF.

The rearrangement links TRBV19 to TRBJ2-7, with TRBD2 matching over 7 bases. Germline CDR1 LNHDA, CDR2 SQIVND (reference sequence). The ends lost 5 bases at V and 0 bases at J; junction bases unmatched: 7. The CDR3 runs 15 residues. The CDR3 coding sequence is TGTGCCAGTAGTCCTTCACGGGGGGACTCCTACGAGCAGTACTTC. Residues: CASSPSRGDSYEQYF.

This rearrangement joins TRBV21-1 to TRBJ1-2. TRBV21-1 is assigned pseudogene status. The CDR3 runs to 14 residues. The CDR3 loop is CASSADGENYGYTF. The CDR3 DNA reads TGTGCCAGCAGCGCGGACGGGGAGAACTATGGCTACACCTTC.

This clone was counted a single time. V is TRBV4-1 and J is TRBJ2-1; 7 bases align to TRBD2. Losses at the gene ends were 7 bases for V and 0 bases for J; bases not matched to a gene: 9. The CDR3 is 16 amino acids. The germline V gene encodes CDR1 MGHRA and CDR2 YSYEKL. This CDR3 is CASTHSGGGSYNEQFF. In DNA, the CDR3 is TGCGCCAGCACCCATTCCGGCGGGGGCTCCTACAATGAGCAGTTCTTC.

The rearrangement joins TRBV7-3 to TRBJ1-1; D not resolved. Trimming cost V 1 base and J 9 bases, with 12 bases left between them. This CDR3 has 13 residues. Germline values: CDR1 SGHTA, CDR2 FQGTGA. The CDR3 region has the DNA TGTGCCAGCAGCTTAAATTCCGATCACAAAGCTTTCTTT. Amino acid sequence: CASSLNSDHKAFF.

The CDR3 region is CASSLLGSGTGVDEQFF. The CDR3 bases are TGTGCCAGCAGCTTGCTGGGCAGTGGGACAGGGGTAGATGAGCAGTTCTTC. V gene TRBV5-6 combines with J gene TRBJ2-1; TRBD1 matches at 10 bases. CDR3 length equals 17 residues. Unmatched junction bases numbered 12, after V lost 1 base and J lost 8 bases. Germline V gene lookup returns CDR1 SGHDT and CDR2 YYEEEE.

The chain couples TRBV7-9 to TRBJ1-5; no reliable D call. V was pared by 2 bases and J by 5 bases, with 7 bases between. The CDR3 has 13 residues. CDR1 is SEHNR and CDR2 is FQNEAQ in the germline V gene (reference sequence). CDR3 sequence (DNA): TGTGCCAGCAGCTTATTGGAGGATCAGCCCCAGCATTTT. Its translation is CASSLLEDQPQHF.

The chain carries TRBV10-3 and TRBJ1-1; 8 bases are shared with TRBD1. This CDR3 spans 12 amino acids. V was clipped by 10 bases and J by 4 bases; unmatched bases: 5. The germline CDR1 and CDR2 sequences are ENHRY and SYGVKD. The CDR3 nucleotides read TGTGCCACCGGACAGGGCCCCACTGAAGCTTTCTTT. It is translated as CATGQGPTEAFF.